This TCR beta chain was documented in a study of blood T cell repertoires in COVID-19. Study background: Sites in the United States, Italy and Spain provided acute and convalescent COVID-19 samples. Sample material is recorded as cDNA or gDNA derived from T cells, B-cell-depleted T cells, or PBMCs.

The CDR3 is 14 amino acids. Germline CDR1 reads MGHDK; CDR2 reads SYGVNS. V lost 5 bases to trimming and J lost 1 base; unmatched junction nucleotides: 5. Authors' analysis steps: Researchers report that nucleated cell counts were estimated from reference gene primer amplification. The table came from immunoSEQ multiplex PCR; TCRdb's copy has only in-frame clones and leaves some out. V and J calls and clone size are as listed in that table; D and trimming were resolved from the DNA. The table includes roughly 92,000 clones, around 90% detected once. This sequence joins TRBV25-1 and TRBJ2-7; 7 bases match TRBD1. The material sequenced was peripheral blood. This receptor was obtained from an elderly woman with acute or convalescent COVID-19. The CDR3 coding sequence is TGTGCCAGCAGTCAAGGGGACAGATCCTACGAGCAGTACTTC. Translated: CASSQGDRSYEQYF.